The clone carrying this T cell receptor beta chain has a single count. The sample comes from a study of CD8 T cells in Susac syndrome. Reverse transcription of roughly 0.5 to 1 ug RNA used random hexamers. The method of amplification for TCR beta CDR3 was immunoSEQ multiplex PCR, covering 54 Vbeta and 13 Jbeta. TCRdb independently ran MiXCR on the immunoSEQ multiplex PCR reads; one entry per CDR3 protein. The table has 150,000 or so distinct CDR3 sequences, around 94% seen once. Germline loops: CDR1 LGHDT, CDR2 YNNKEL (reference sequence). CDR3 length equals 15 residues. After removal of 4 bases from V and 3 bases from J, the junction contained 6 bases not matched to a gene. High-throughput TCR beta sequencing covered peripheral CD8+ and CD4+ T cells. Controls were drawn from healthy donors and were matched for age and sex. TEMRA cells underwent FACS enrichment and CD8+ and CD4+ T cells underwent negative isolation.

Sequencing used CD4+ T cells from PBMCs. The origin of this receptor is a human donor in good health. V and J are TRBV3-1 and TRBJ1-2; TRBD1 matches 9 bases. CDR3 amino acids: CASSRATGGDYGYTF. Here the CDR3 DNA reads TGTGCCAGCAGCCGGGCGACAGGGGGAGACTATGGCTACACCTTC.